Below, 28 T cell receptor beta chains from the same sample are listed, as sequenced in a study of cytomegalovirus exposure and HLA in healthy donors. The PCR employed 60 Vbeta primers together with 13 Jbeta primers. The protocol was immunoSEQ multiplex PCR, while the TCRdb copy is restricted to in-frame clones and leaves out a portion. The sample carries about 140,000 clones, 65% to 80% recorded once. The sequenced sample was PBMCs. These receptors came from a woman aged 45-65 years in good health and CMV-seropositive.

The chain uses TRBV28 and TRBJ1-6; no clear D. The V end was cut by 7 bases, the J end by 7 bases, with 8 bases between. Germline loops: CDR1 MDHEN, CDR2 SYDVKM. The CDR3 loop spans 12 amino acids. The CDR3 DNA follows: TGTGCCAGCACCACCAGGAATTCACCCCTCCACTTT. The encoded protein is CASTTRNSPLHF.

The CDR3 is CASRSPLVRGGYTF. The CDR3 DNA reads TGTGCCAGCAGATCCCCTCTCGTGCGGGGGGGCTACACCTTC. The rearrangement joins TRBV6-5 to TRBJ1-2; D might be TRBD1 (5 bases). The V end lost 6 bases, the J end lost 8 bases, and 19 bases lay between the germline ends. The CDR3 runs 14 residues. Germline-derived CDR1 and CDR2 are MNHEY and SVGAGI.

The J gene is TRBJ2-7, the V gene TRBV13; perhaps TRBD1 as D (5 bases). This CDR3 region has 14 residues. Looked up from germline, CDR1 is PRHDT and CDR2 is FYEKMQ (reference sequence). The ends were cut back, 6 bases at V and 0 bases at J, with 12 bases in the middle. The CDR3 region has the DNA TGTGCCAGCAGAAAGACAGTAAGCTCCTACGAGCAGTACTTC. Residues: CASRKTVSSYEQYF.

This chain connects TRBV18 to TRBJ1-6; D gene uncertain. V was shortened by 2 bases and J by 9 bases, with 20 bases between the two germline ends. The germline CDR1 and CDR2 sequences are KGHSH and LQKENI. The CDR3 runs 17 residues. CDR3 sequence reads: CASSPSPIRGGGSPLHF. In DNA form, the CDR3 reads TGTGCCAGCTCACCATCCCCGATACGGGGAGGAGGTTCACCCCTCCACTTT.

J is TRBJ2-3 and V is TRBV4-1, with D perhaps TRBD2 (6 bases). From germline, CDR1 is MGHRA and CDR2 YSYEKL. The length of the CDR3 is 13 residues. With 4 bases removed from V and 6 bases from J, the gap between germline ends came to 11 bases. The CDR3 sequence is CASSPPGRDTQYF. CDR3 DNA: TGCGCCAGCAGCCCGCCGGGGAGGGATACGCAGTATTTT.

The rearrangement uses TRBV28 and TRBJ2-7, with TRBD2 as a possible D gene (6 bases). Per germline, CDR1 MDHEN and CDR2 SYDVKM. The CDR3 runs 18 residues. With 2 bases removed from V and 4 bases from J, the gap between germline ends came to 24 bases. For the CDR3, the DNA is TGTGCCAGCAGTTTAGGGCCCCACAGCGGGCCAGACCTTTACGAGCAGTACTTC. Residues: CASSLGPHSGPDLYEQYF.

V usage is TRBV15 and J usage is TRBJ1-5; D might be TRBD1 (6 bases). Germline V CDR1 and CDR2: LNHNV, YYDKDF (reference sequence). The germline V and J ends were trimmed by 1 base and 7 bases, with 23 bases remaining between them. This CDR3 spans 18 amino acids. The DNA of the CDR3 is TGTGCCACCAGCAGAGCCATAACTTCTGGCAGGGGCGGCCAGCCCCAGCATTTT. This gives the protein CATSRAITSGRGGQPQHF.

This chain joins TRBV7-3 and TRBJ2-2, with a weak D call TRBD1 (6 bases). This CDR3 is 16 amino acids long. Trimming removed 5 bases at V and 6 bases at J, with 19 bases between. In germline, CDR1 is SGHTA, CDR2 FQGTGA. The CDR3 loop reads CASSMDSGWEPGELFF. The CDR3 nucleotides are TGTGCCAGCAGCATGGACAGCGGCTGGGAACCCGGGGAGCTGTTTTTT. Using reference TRBV7-3 and TRBJ2-2 for the parts outside the CDR3, the full variable domain is GAGVSQTPSNKVTEKGKYVELRCDPISGHTALYWYRQSLGQGPEFLIYFQGTGAADDSGLPNDRFFAVRPEGSVSTLKIQRTERGDSAVYLCASSMDSGWEPGELFFGEGSRLTVL.

In its sample, this clone was seen once. This chain uses TRBV4-1 with TRBJ1-5, with no clear D. The CDR3 extends over 18 amino acids. Germline CDR1 MGHRA, CDR2 YSYEKL. V lost 1 base and J 4 bases, leaving 20 bases between the germline ends. CDR3 in amino acids: CASSQGTSWFVLNQPQHF. The CDR3 region has the DNA TGCGCCAGCAGCCAAGGCACGAGCTGGTTCGTCCTGAATCAGCCCCAGCATTTT.

V is TRBV7-3 and J is TRBJ2-7; 9 bases align to TRBD1. This CDR3 has 14 residues. Germline lookup yields CDR1 SGHTA and CDR2 FQGTGA. J was trimmed by 3 bases and V by 5 bases; bases with no gene match: 5. The CDR3 DNA follows: TGTGCCAGCAGCGTTTCGGGACAGGGCTACGAGCAGTACTTC. The encoded protein is CASSVSGQGYEQYF. The complete variable domain, with remaining parts taken from reference TRBV7-3 and TRBJ2-7, reads GAGVSQTPSNKVTEKGKYVELRCDPISGHTALYWYRQSLGQGPEFLIYFQGTGAADDSGLPNDRFFAVRPEGSVSTLKIQRTERGDSAVYLCASSVSGQGYEQYFGPGTRLTVT.

The rearrangement links TRBV28 to TRBJ1-5, with D possibly TRBD1 on 5 matching bases. CDR3 length: 16 amino acids. Between the trimmed V and J ends, which lost 1 base and 11 bases, there was a span of 21 bases. The germline gives CDR1 MDHEN, CDR2 SYDVKM. The CDR3 bases are TGTGCCAGCAGTTTATCCGCTCATGGTGGGGGGAGGACCCAGCATTTT. Its protein is CASSLSAHGGGRTQHF. The variable domain in full, completed from reference TRBV28 and TRBJ1-5, reads DVKVTQSSRYLVKRTGEKVFLECVQDMDHENMFWYRQDPGLGLRLIYFSYDVKMKEKGDIPEGYSVSREKKERFSLILESASTNQTSMYLCASSLSAHGGGRTQHFGDGTRLSIL.

The rearrangement joins TRBV5-6 to TRBJ2-3, with D possibly matching TRBD1 (5 bases). CDR1 SGHDT and CDR2 YYEEEE come from the germline V gene. The CDR3 is made up of 14 amino acids. Trimming removed 4 bases at V and 7 bases at J, with 16 bases between. DNA for the CDR3: TGTGCCAGCAGCGGGGCAGGGTCACAAAATACGCAGTATTTT. This translates into CASSGAGSQNTQYF.

This clone has a handful of counts. The chain is built from TRBV2 and TRBJ2-5; 9 positions agree with TRBD1. Trimming took 6 bases from V and 5 from J; bases not matched to a gene: 10. Germline CDR1 SNHLY, CDR2 FYNNEI. The CDR3 length is 15 residues. CDR3 residues: CASRSRDRVRETQYF. The CDR3 DNA reads TGTGCCAGCAGATCCCGGGACAGGGTGCGCGAGACCCAGTACTTC.

The rearrangement uses TRBV5-1 and TRBJ2-1; perhaps TRBD1 as D (6 bases). The length of the CDR3 is 13 residues. V was trimmed by 4 bases and J by 6 bases, leaving 11 bases between them. CDR1 and CDR2 (germline): SGHRS, YFSETQ. As DNA, the CDR3 is TGCGCCAGCAGCCCCGGGACAACCAATGAGCAGTTCTTC. It yields the protein CASSPGTTNEQFF.

V and J are TRBV19 and TRBJ1-5; TRBD1 matches 9 bases. J lost 6 bases, V lost 8 bases, and 5 bases had no gene match. CDR3 length: 13 amino acids. Germline V gene data show CDR1 as LNHDA and CDR2 as SQIVND (reference sequence). The CDR3: CASGGQGVQPQHF. CDR3 coding DNA: TGTGCCAGTGGGGGACAGGGCGTTCAGCCCCAGCATTTT.

The chain joins TRBV10-1 to TRBJ1-3; D perhaps matches TRBD1 (6 bases). There are 18 residues in the CDR3. V was pared by 2 bases and J by 4 bases, with 21 bases between. Germline V lookup: CDR1 WNHNN, CDR2 SYGVQD (reference sequence). CDR3 loop: CASSERGRGGRSGNTIYF. CDR3 in DNA: TGCGCCAGCAGTGAGCGGGGGCGGGGGGGCAGGTCGGGAAACACCATATATTTT.

The rearrangement links TRBV6-1 to TRBJ1-4, with D possibly being TRBD1 (6 bases). CDR3 length: 15 amino acids. V lost 5 bases to trimming and J lost 6 bases, with 16 bases between them. Germline-derived CDR1 and CDR2 are MNHNS and SASEGT. CDR3 sequence: CASSKSWGRDEKLFF. DNA for the CDR3: TGTGCCAGCAGTAAGTCTTGGGGGCGAGATGAAAAACTGTTTTTT.

This chain connects TRBV28 to TRBJ2-4, with D possibly being TRBD1 (6 bases). The CDR3 is 15 amino acids. V was pared by 6 bases and J by 5 bases, with 17 bases between. Per the germline V gene, CDR1 is MDHEN and CDR2 is SYDVKM. CDR3 DNA sequence: TGTGCCAGCAGGTTCCCCAGGGGAGAGGAAAACATTCAGTACTTC. It encodes CASRFPRGEENIQYF. The full variable domain, its missing parts supplied by reference TRBV28 and TRBJ2-4, is DVKVTQSSRYLVKRTGEKVFLECVQDMDHENMFWYRQDPGLGLRLIYFSYDVKMKEKGDIPEGYSVSREKKERFSLILESASTNQTSMYLCASRFPRGEENIQYFGAGTRLSVL.

The chain uses TRBV18 and TRBJ1-2, with a weak D call TRBD1 (6 bases). V lost 6 bases and J lost 0, with 17 bases in between. This CDR3 spans 16 amino acids. CDR1 is KGHSH, CDR2 LQKENI, per germline. Here the CDR3 DNA reads TGTGCCAGCTCGGAAAAGGACAGCCCCTCTAACTATGGCTACACCTTC. Translating gives CASSEKDSPSNYGYTF.

This rearrangement joins TRBV4-1 to TRBJ2-1; 11 bases line up with TRBD2. The trim removed 0 bases at V and 10 bases at J, leaving 8 bases unmatched. This CDR3 is built from 16 residues. The V gene's germline CDR1 is MGHRA and CDR2 YSYEKL. The CDR3 nucleotides are TGCGCCAGCAGCCAAGATCTTAGCGGGGGGGTACGAGAGCAGTTCTTC. Encoded protein: CASSQDLSGGVREQFF.

This clone has more than one count but fewer than ten. V is TRBV19 and J is TRBJ2-7; D might be TRBD1 (6 bases). Germline-derived CDR1 and CDR2 are LNHDA and SQIVND (reference sequence). This CDR3 is built from 14 residues. V dropped 3 bases and J dropped 6 bases, with 15 bases sitting between them. The CDR3 reads CASSMNPEGVEQYF. CDR3 nucleotides: TGTGCCAGTAGTATGAACCCAGAGGGGGTCGAGCAGTACTTC.

This chain connects TRBV10-2 to TRBJ2-5, with 16 nucleotides matching TRBD2. V gave up 6 bases and J gave up 5 bases; unmatched junction bases: 3. This CDR3 has 15 amino acids. Germline CDR1 and CDR2: WSHSY and SAAADI. The CDR3 region has the DNA TGCGCCAGCAGGGGGACTAGCGGGGGGGCGGAGACCCAGTACTTC. Translated: CASRGTSGGAETQYF.

The J gene is TRBJ2-3, the V gene TRBV28; tentative D call: TRBD2 (6 bases). V was clipped by 7 bases and J by 2 bases, with 16 bases between them. Germline V gene lookup returns CDR1 MDHEN and CDR2 SYDVKM. This CDR3 is built from 15 residues. The CDR3 spells CASTPDGLLTDTQYF. CDR3 DNA sequence: TGTGCCAGCACCCCCGACGGACTACTCACAGATACGCAGTATTTT. The whole variable domain, remainder taken from reference TRBV28 and TRBJ2-3, is DVKVTQSSRYLVKRTGEKVFLECVQDMDHENMFWYRQDPGLGLRLIYFSYDVKMKEKGDIPEGYSVSREKKERFSLILESASTNQTSMYLCASTPDGLLTDTQYFGPGTRLTVL.

This clone appeared a single time. The rearrangement uses TRBV5-6 and TRBJ1-2; unclear D gene. Germline V gene data show CDR1 as SGHDT and CDR2 as YYEEEE. Trimming took 1 base from V and 4 from J, leaving 8 bases between them. There are 13 residues in the CDR3. The CDR3 loop reads CASSLSGGYGYTF. The CDR3 DNA follows: TGTGCCAGCAGCTTGTCAGGTGGCTATGGCTACACCTTC.

The gene calls are TRBV2 and TRBJ1-1; weak D call: TRBD1 (6 bases). Germline CDR1 reads SNHLY; CDR2 reads FYNNEI. V shed 0 bases and J shed 4 bases, with 15 bases lying between them. The CDR3 is 16 amino acids. In DNA form, the CDR3 reads TGTGCCAGCAGTGAAGCCCGAGGGAGAGGGGGCACTGAAGCTTTCTTT. It is translated as CASSEARGRGGTEAFF.

With respect to this clone: An end of the junction differs from the germline gene, which may be a read error. The identical CDR3 is also encoded by other nucleotide sequences in the sample. The V call is TRBV7-9, the J call TRBJ1-6; possibly TRBD1 for D (6 bases). CDR1 and CDR2 (germline): SEHNR, FQNEAQ (reference sequence). This CDR3 has 14 amino acids. Here the CDR3 reads CASSRGQPNSPLHF. The CDR3 nucleotides read TGTGCCAGCAGCCGCGGACAGCCTAATTCGCCCCTCCACTTT.

The genes are TRBV4-1 and TRBJ2-1, with D perhaps TRBD1 (6 bases). The CDR3 length is 15 residues. Trimming pared 4 bases from V and 1 base from J, leaving 11 bases between. Germline values: CDR1 MGHRA, CDR2 YSYEKL. CDR3 bases: TGCGCCAGCAGCCTCACAGGGCTTTCCTACAATGAGCAGTTCTTC. Amino acids: CASSLTGLSYNEQFF.

This clone appeared once. The rearrangement joins TRBV30 to TRBJ2-7; TRBD1 matches 11 bases. The CDR3 is made up of 20 amino acids. J gave up 2 bases and V 0 bases, and 18 bases lay outside the gene matches. Germline V CDR1 and CDR2: GTSNPN, SVGIG (reference sequence). The CDR3 DNA sequence: TGTGCCTGGAGTGTACAGATTATGAGAGTAGTGGGACAGGGGGCCTACGAGCAGTACTTC. Amino acid sequence: CAWSVQIMRVVGQGAYEQYF.